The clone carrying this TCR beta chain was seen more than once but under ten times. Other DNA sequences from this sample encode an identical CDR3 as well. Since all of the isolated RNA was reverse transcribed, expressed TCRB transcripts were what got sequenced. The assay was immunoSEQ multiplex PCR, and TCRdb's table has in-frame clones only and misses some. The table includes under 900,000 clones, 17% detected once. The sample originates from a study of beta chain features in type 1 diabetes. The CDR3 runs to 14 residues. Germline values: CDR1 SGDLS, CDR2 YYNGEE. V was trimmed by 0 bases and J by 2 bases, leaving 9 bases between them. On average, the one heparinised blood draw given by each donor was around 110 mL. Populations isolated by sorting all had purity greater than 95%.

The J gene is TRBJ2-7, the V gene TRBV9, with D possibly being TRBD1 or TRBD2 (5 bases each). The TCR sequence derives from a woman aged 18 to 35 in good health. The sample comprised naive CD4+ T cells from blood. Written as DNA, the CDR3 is TGTGCCAGCAGCGTAGATCCGGGACCCTACGAGCAGTACTTC. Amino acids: CASSVDPGPYEQYF.